The count of the clone carrying this TCR beta chain is one. At one end, the junction sequence differs from germline, possibly due to a read error. The CDR3 has 14 residues. In germline, CDR1 is SGDLS, CDR2 YYNGEE. The sample is drawn from a study of control samples from healthy donors and cancer patients. Libraries were prepared by immunoSEQ multiplex PCR; TCRdb keeps only in-frame clonotypes and omits some of them. The data hold around 170,000 clones, with 90% observed a single time. V and J are TRBV9 and TRBJ2-7; tentatively, D is TRBD2 (6 bases). The receptor's source is a woman aged 45 to 65 in good health. Sequencing used blood. The CDR3 is CASSQERSGRSIFF. The DNA of the CDR3 is TGTGCCAGCAGCCAAGAACGGTCAGGGAGGAGTATCTTCTTC.